The T cell receptor (beta chain) described here comes from a study of blood T cell repertoires in COVID-19. Study information: Sites across the United States, Italy and Spain contributed samples from acute and convalescent COVID-19.

In germline, CDR1 is LNHDA, CDR2 SQIVND (reference sequence). V lost 11 bases to trimming and J lost 1 base, with 14 bases between them. The CDR3 is 13 amino acids. Repertoires were generated with immunoSEQ multiplex PCR, while TCRdb's copy carries only in-frame clones and drops some. The repertoire holds approximately 150,000 clones, with roughly 80% as singletons. The receptor's source is a woman over 75 with COVID-19, enrolled during active disease. Source material: peripheral blood. The chain recombines TRBV19 with TRBJ2-5; no clear D. CDR3 DNA: TGTGCCCTAGAGAGATGCGGCCAAGAGACCCAGTACTTC. It codes for CALERCGQETQYF.